This TCR beta chain appears in the sequencing data of a study of cytomegalovirus exposure and HLA in healthy donors. With 4 bases removed from V and 2 bases from J, the gap between germline ends came to 14 bases. CDR3 size: 15 residues. CDR1 is LNHDA, CDR2 SQIVND, per germline (reference sequence). The PCR was carried out with 60 Vbeta primers and 13 Jbeta primers. Some clones are missing from TCRdb's copy, which holds only in-frame ones; the method was immunoSEQ multiplex PCR. The data hold 100,000 to 150,000 clones, with 83% observed a single time. The sequencing input was PBMCs. This receptor was identified in a woman aged 35 to 49 in good health and CMV-seropositive. The chain carries TRBV19 and TRBJ1-2, with a tentative D call TRBD1 (5 bases). The CDR3 sequence is CASSTTAKLNYGYTF. The CDR3 bases are TGTGCCAGTAGTACGACAGCGAAACTAAACTATGGCTACACCTTC.